The 18 T cell receptor beta chains below come from one sample, sequenced in a study of blood T cell repertoires in COVID-19. The table came from immunoSEQ multiplex PCR; TCRdb's copy has only in-frame clones and leaves some out. This table has 75,000 to 95,000 clones, roughly 89% appearing once. The specimen was peripheral blood. All receptors come from a woman aged 55-75 years with COVID-19, enrolled during active disease.

The chain combines TRBV2 with TRBJ2-1; the match to TRBD1 covers 7 bases. This CDR3 comprises 15 residues. The V gene end was trimmed by 5 bases and the J gene end by 4 bases; junction bases not matched to a gene: 8. The V gene's germline CDR1 is SNHLY and CDR2 FYNNEI. The CDR3 DNA is TGTGCCAGCAGTCCTCAGGGGGTCCTATACAATGAGCAGTTCTTC. This gives the protein CASSPQGVLYNEQFF.

The V gene is TRBV7-6, the J gene TRBJ1-2, with no clear D. V was cut by 2 bases and J by 4 bases, with 8 bases left in between. The V gene's germline CDR1 is SGHVS and CDR2 FNYEAQ. The CDR3 length is 13 residues. CDR3 nucleotides: TGTGCCAGCAGCTTACGTGCAGGCTATGGCTACACCTTC. Translating gives CASSLRAGYGYTF.

V gene TRBV27 combines with J gene TRBJ1-6; D uncertain. This CDR3 has 13 amino acids. Between the trimmed V and J ends, which lost 5 bases and 7 bases, there was a span of 9 bases. Germline CDR1 and CDR2: MNHEY and SMNVEV (reference sequence). DNA of the CDR3: TGTGCCAGCAGTCCATCCCGGAATTCACCCCTCCACTTT. Translating gives CASSPSRNSPLHF.

CDR3 in DNA: TGTGCCACCAGCAGAGATCCCGACGGGAATTCACCCCTCCACTTT. Residues: CATSRDPDGNSPLHF. The chain links TRBV15 to TRBJ1-6; D is unresolved. CDR3 length: 15 amino acids. Germline values: CDR1 LNHNV, CDR2 YYDKDF (reference sequence). Trimming stripped 0 bases from V and 7 bases from J, with 10 bases between.

A single count supports this clone. The chain carries TRBV9 and TRBJ2-1, with TRBD2 identical over 12 bases. Germline CDR1 and CDR2: SGDLS and YYNGEE. This CDR3 has 14 amino acids. Trimming removed 4 bases from V and 5 bases from J; junction bases left unmatched: 1. The CDR3 reads CASSRLAGDNEQFF. Here the CDR3 DNA reads TGTGCCAGCAGCCGACTAGCGGGGGACAATGAGCAGTTCTTC.

This clone showed up just once. This chain connects TRBV3-1 (or the pseudogene TRBV3-2) to TRBJ1-6; TRBD1 matches at 8 bases. CDR3 length equals 14 residues. The germline V gene encodes CDR1 LGHDT and CDR2 YNNKEL (reference sequence). Trimming removed 4 bases from V and 13 bases from J; junction bases left unmatched: 9. CDR3 loop: CASSPWTGSTPLHF. The CDR3 bases are TGTGCCAGCAGCCCGTGGACAGGGTCGACGCCCCTCCACTTT.

This clone came up once. The chain links TRBV19 to TRBJ1-5; 8 nucleotides align to TRBD1. Per the germline V gene, CDR1 is LNHDA and CDR2 is SQIVND (reference sequence). Unmatched junction bases numbered 20, after V lost 10 bases and J lost 0 bases. This CDR3 comprises 19 residues. CDR3: CATMKVWGQATYSNQPQHF. CDR3 nucleotides: TGTGCCACTATGAAGGTCTGGGGACAGGCGACGTATAGCAATCAGCCCCAGCATTTT.

The chain carries TRBV4-1 and TRBJ1-4; 8 bases agree with TRBD1. This CDR3 spans 15 amino acids. V trimming: 4 bases; J trimming: 7 bases; junction bases outside the gene matches: 8. The germline V gene has CDR1 MGHRA and CDR2 YSYEKL. The CDR3 sequence: CASSPRQGPGEKLFF. The CDR3 region has the DNA TGCGCCAGCAGCCCACGACAGGGGCCGGGTGAAAAACTGTTTTTT.

The chain combines TRBV19 with TRBJ1-2; a weak D match, TRBD1 (6 bases). Trimming took off 3 bases at V and 2 bases at J, with 10 bases between the two ends. In germline, CDR1 is LNHDA, CDR2 SQIVND (reference sequence). The CDR3 covers 14 residues. CDR3 amino acids: CASSIGRGNYGYTF. CDR3 DNA: TGTGCCAGTAGTATCGGAAGGGGGAACTATGGCTACACCTTC. The full variable domain, its missing parts supplied by reference TRBV19 and TRBJ1-2, is DGGITQSPKYLFRKEGQNVTLSCEQNLNHDAMYWYRQDPGQGLRLIYYSQIVNDFQKGDIAEGYSVSREKKESFPLTVTSAQKNPTAFYLCASSIGRGNYGYTFGSGTRLTVV.

The chain employs TRBV4-3 and TRBJ1-6; D remains unclear. The CDR3 covers 12 residues. Germline assignment: CDR1 LGHNA and CDR2 YSLEER. V lost 4 bases and J lost 14, with 12 bases in between. CDR3 residues: CASSLLGGTLHF. The CDR3 region has the DNA TGCGCCAGCAGCCTACTTGGCGGGACCCTCCACTTT.

The V and J genes are TRBV7-2 and TRBJ2-5, with 7 bases aligning to TRBD1. V was pared by 6 bases and J by 5 bases, with 9 bases of the junction left unmatched. Germline V CDR1 and CDR2: SGHTA, FQGNSA. This CDR3 region has 14 residues. The CDR3 protein is CASRFKGGGETQYF. The CDR3 coding sequence is TGTGCCAGCAGGTTCAAAGGGGGCGGGGAGACCCAGTACTTC.

The chain couples TRBV7-9 to TRBJ1-1; no clear D. Germline V gene data show CDR1 as SEHNR and CDR2 as FQNEAQ (reference sequence). With 6 bases removed from V and 11 bases from J, the gap between germline ends came to 10 bases. The CDR3 runs 10 residues. The CDR3 bases are TGTGCCAGCAGTTCCCGGTGGGCTTTCTTT. Protein sequence: CASSSRWAFF.

The J gene is TRBJ2-3, the V gene TRBV5-4, with D maybe TRBD1 (6 bases). This CDR3 is built from 15 residues. Germline loops: CDR1 SGHNT, CDR2 YYREEE (reference sequence). With 4 bases removed from V and 1 base from J, the gap between germline ends came to 13 bases. CDR3 sequence (DNA): TGTGCCAGCAGCGGGGGCGGGTCCGGCACAGATACGCAGTATTTT. Amino acid sequence: CASSGGGSGTDTQYF.

The genes are TRBV7-2 and TRBJ1-6, with D perhaps TRBD1 (6 bases). V was pared by 2 bases and J by 7 bases, with 15 bases between. The CDR3 contains 16 residues. Germline V gene sequence: CDR1 SGHTA, CDR2 FQGNSA. CDR3 nucleotide sequence: TGTGCCAGCAGCTTAAATGGGGGGGCGCGAAATTCACCCCTCCACTTT. Its protein product is CASSLNGGARNSPLHF. Full variable domain (remainder filled in from reference TRBV7-2 and TRBJ1-6): GAGVSQSPSNKVTEKGKDVELRCDPISGHTALYWYRQSLGQGLEFLIYFQGNSAPDKSGLPSDRFSAERTGGSVSTLTIQRTQQEDSAVYLCASSLNGGARNSPLHFGNGTRLTVT.

The rearrangement uses TRBV19 and TRBJ2-1; D possibly corresponds to TRBD2 (7 bases). Trimming took off 3 bases at V and 7 bases at J, with 22 bases between the two ends. The germline gives CDR1 LNHDA, CDR2 SQIVND (reference sequence). The CDR3 spans 17 residues. The CDR3 region has the DNA TGTGCCAGTAGTATGGCGGCGGGGGCATCTTACAGGAATGAGCAGTTCTTC. Its protein is CASSMAAGASYRNEQFF. The full variable domain, completed using reference TRBV19 and TRBJ2-1, is DGGITQSPKYLFRKEGQNVTLSCEQNLNHDAMYWYRQDPGQGLRLIYYSQIVNDFQKGDIAEGYSVSREKKESFPLTVTSAQKNPTAFYLCASSMAAGASYRNEQFFGPGTRLTVL.

The chain couples TRBV28 to TRBJ1-2; 9 bases are shared with TRBD1. CDR1 MDHEN and CDR2 SYDVKM come from the germline V gene. V was clipped by 4 bases and J by 4 bases; unmatched bases: 4. The CDR3 is made up of 14 amino acids. The chain's CDR3 is CASSSTGGGYGYTF. The CDR3 DNA reads TGTGCCAGCAGTTCTACAGGGGGCGGCTATGGCTACACCTTC.

The rearrangement joins TRBV9 to TRBJ1-4; 9 bases fit TRBD1. The CDR3 is 17 amino acids. V lost 1 base and J lost 6; bases outside the gene matches: 10. CDR1 is SGDLS, CDR2 YYNGEE, per germline. In DNA form, the CDR3 reads TGTGCCAGCAGCGTAAGTTCCGGGACAGGGATGTATGAAAAACTGTTTTTT. It is translated as CASSVSSGTGMYEKLFF.

The CDR3 region is CASRPQGETQYF. The CDR3 bases are TGCGCCAGCAGACCGCAGGGAGAGACCCAGTACTTC. The chain links TRBV23-1 to TRBJ2-5; a possible D gene is TRBD1 (5 bases). TRBV23-1 is reported as an ORF; its role is uncertain. Between the trimmed V and J ends, which lost 6 bases and 4 bases, there was a span of 9 bases. This CDR3 is built from 12 residues.